This T cell receptor (beta chain) was identified during a study of shared clonotypes between healthy human individuals. Looking at the study overall: A donor's plate count was three for CD4 naive and three for CD4 memory; CD8 naive had two and CD8 memory one.

The CDR3 runs 18 residues. Germline V gene sequence: CDR1 SGHAT, CDR2 FQNNGV. J gave up 7 bases and V 5 bases, and 13 bases lay outside the gene matches. The study ran the assay at deep level. Profiling relied on immunoSEQ multiplex PCR, and the TCRdb table lists in-frame clones only, not all of them. The table includes approximately 2.1 million clones, 85% to 95% detected once. The study, taken as a whole, reports: Generation probabilities of non-shared clonotypes were lower (relative to those shared by all four donors).

It was into CD45RA+ naive and CD45RA-negative memory subsets that the CD4+ cells were split. Note on this clone: Antigen: not known.

Material: naive CD4+ T cells from PBMCs. Subset noted: CD45RA+ positively selected. The source of this sequence is a man between 18 and 35 years old in good health. Some clones in this sample may be carry-over from other donors' samples. This chain connects TRBV11-2 to TRBJ2-1; 14 bases match TRBD2. CDR3 in amino acids: CASSPGLAGARQGNEQFF. The CDR3 nucleotides are TGTGCCAGCAGCCCGGGACTAGCGGGAGCCCGCCAAGGGAATGAGCAGTTCTTC.